This is a list of T cell receptor beta chains from one sample in a study of CD8+CD57+ T cells in acquired aplastic anemia. TCRdb called the reads again in MiXCR, with one record for every CDR3 protein. The sample consists of approximately 80,000 distinct CDR3 sequences, about three quarters of them appearing once. Sequencing was done on a sample of sorted CD4+, CD8+, or CD8+CD57+ T cells (not recorded which) from PBMCs. The receptor source for this set is a human donor with aplastic anemia. Both conserved end residues are part of each CDR3. The D gene is left open where the match is weak. The size of a clone is reported for some rows only, either as once, few or many, or as a class for expanded clones.

v_call	d_call	clone_size	j_call	cdr3_aa	cdr3_nt
TRBV5-1	NA	NA	TRBJ1-2	CASSSRQVTNYGYTF	TGCGCCAGCAGCTCCCGACAGGTCACTAACTATGGCTACACCTTC
TRBV19	NA	NA	TRBJ2-3	CASSIGLRDTQYF	TGTGCCAGTAGTATCGGTTTACGAGATACGCAGTATTTT
TRBV7-1	TRBD1	NA	TRBJ2-7	CASSSPGQGAIRAMYEQYF	TGTGCCAGCAGCTCACCGGGACAGGGGGCAATACGGGCTATGTATGAGCAGTACTTC
TRBV25-1	NA	many	TRBJ2-7	CASRHRDKAYEQYF	TGTGCCAGCAGACACCGGGACAAGGCCTACGAGCAGTACTTC
TRBV9	NA	NA	TRBJ2-7	CASSSQGGNEQYF	TGTGCCAGCAGCTCACAGGGTGGCAACGAGCAGTACTTC
TRBV7-7	NA	few	TRBJ2-7	CASSSSQGYEQYF	TGTGCTAGCAGCTCCTCACAAGGCTACGAGCAGTACTTC
TRBV29-1	NA	NA	TRBJ1-1	CSVDPGRRGNTEAFF	TGCAGCGTTGACCCGGGCCGCAGGGGCAACACTGAAGCTTTCTTT
TRBV15	NA	NA	TRBJ2-7	CATREGIGSFYEQYF	TGTGCCACCAGGGAGGGGATCGGGAGCTTCTACGAGCAGTACTTC
TRBV2	NA	once	TRBJ1-5	CASSDGTVNQPQHF	TGTGCCAGCAGTGATGGGACTGTGAATCAGCCCCAGCATTTT
TRBV25-1	NA	NA	TRBJ2-7	CASSLSPGGGLAYEQYF	TGTGCCAGCAGCTTATCCCCGGGCGGGGGCCTGGCCTACGAGCAGTACTTC
TRBV30	NA	NA	TRBJ1-3	CAWTGNTIYF	TGTGCCTGGACAGGAAACACCATATATTTT
TRBV11-2	TRBD2	NA	TRBJ2-1	CASSSTSGRSNEQFF	TGTGCCAGCAGCTCAACTAGCGGGAGAAGCAATGAGCAGTTCTTC
TRBV9	NA	NA	TRBJ2-1	CASNRDGGEQFF	TGTGCCAGCAACCGGGACGGAGGGGAGCAGTTCTTC
TRBV5-4	NA	few	TRBJ2-5	CASSLGGAKETQYF	TGTGCCAGCAGCTTGGGAGGTGCTAAGGAGACCCAGTACTTC
TRBV5-4	TRBD1	many	TRBJ1-2	CASSLDQGANYGYTF	TGTGCCAGCAGCTTGGATCAGGGGGCGAACTATGGCTACACCTTC
TRBV20-1	TRBD2	NA	TRBJ2-5	CSAWTSGTQETQYF	TGCAGTGCTTGGACTAGCGGAACCCAAGAGACCCAGTACTTC
TRBV29-1	NA	once	TRBJ2-3	CSSRGSGLDTQYF	TGCAGCTCTCGGGGTAGCGGCTTAGATACGCAGTATTTT
TRBV11-2	NA	NA	TRBJ2-7	CASSRLGTGYEQYF	TGTGCCAGCAGCCGCCTGGGCACAGGCTACGAGCAGTACTTC
TRBV28	NA	NA	TRBJ2-7	CASSPTRSTYEQYF	TGTGCCAGCAGTCCTACTAGAAGCACCTACGAGCAGTACTTC
TRBV24-1	TRBD1	NA	TRBJ2-7	CATSDWQGDEQYF	TGTGCCACCAGTGATTGGCAGGGGGACGAGCAGTACTTC
TRBV9	TRBD2	NA	TRBJ2-7	CASSPYSGASYEQYF	TGTGCCAGCAGTCCGTATAGCGGGGCCTCCTACGAGCAGTACTTC
TRBV6-1	NA	NA	TRBJ2-7	CASTLTLQAASEQYF	TGTGCCAGCACCTTAACTCTCCAAGCAGCAAGCGAGCAGTACTTC
TRBV6-5	TRBD1	few	TRBJ1-2	CASSSPREGAFHGYTF	TGTGCCAGCAGTTCCCCCCGGGAGGGGGCGTTTCATGGCTACACCTTC
TRBV10-3	NA	NA	TRBJ1-1	CAPRTGVNTEAFF	TGTGCCCCCAGGACGGGGGTGAACACTGAAGCTTTCTTT
TRBV19	NA	NA	TRBJ1-6	CASSPLDRISSYNSPLHF	TGTGCCAGTAGTCCCCTGGACCGTATCAGCTCCTATAATTCACCCCTCCACTTT
TRBV10-3	NA	NA	TRBJ2-7	CATGTGSYEQYF	TGTGCCACGGGGACGGGCTCCTACGAGCAGTACTTC